Below, 30 T cell receptor beta chains from the same sample are listed, as sequenced in a study of blood T cell repertoires in COVID-19. Sequencing used immunoSEQ multiplex PCR; TCRdb keeps in-frame clones, though not all of them. The sample carries 150,000 to 200,000 clones, more than 75% recorded once. The specimen was PBMCs or T cells enriched from blood (not recorded which). The receptors derive from a young woman who had recovered from COVID-19.

The chain carries TRBV6-5 and TRBJ1-4; weak D call: TRBD1 (5 bases). The CDR3 contains 15 residues. The V end lost 6 bases, the J end lost 8 bases, and 19 bases lay between the germline ends. Germline lookup yields CDR1 MNHEY and CDR2 SVGAGI. CDR3 sequence (DNA): TGTGCCAGCAGGGTACGCCGGGACGGGAGCGAAAAACTGTTTTTT. Protein: CASRVRRDGSEKLFF.

The gene calls are TRBV19 and TRBJ2-1; 7 bases agree with TRBD1. Germline loops: CDR1 LNHDA, CDR2 SQIVND (reference sequence). The CDR3 contains 15 residues. With 3 bases clipped from V and 9 bases from J, the junction kept 11 bases outside the gene matches. For the CDR3, the DNA is TGTGCCAGTAGTATCGAAGGGGGCTATAAAGGTGAGCAGTTCTTC. Its protein product is CASSIEGGYKGEQFF.

This chain joins TRBV7-9 and TRBJ1-2, with 8 bases aligning to TRBD1. Germline CDR1 SEHNR, CDR2 FQNEAQ (reference sequence). The CDR3 spans 14 residues. V was clipped by 1 base and J by 6 bases; unmatched bases: 4. The CDR3 here is CASSLGQGSDGYTF. For the CDR3, the DNA is TGTGCCAGCAGCTTAGGACAGGGGTCGGATGGCTACACCTTC. Drawing the rest from reference TRBV7-9 and TRBJ1-2, the complete variable domain is DTGVSQNPRHKITKRGQNVTFRCDPISEHNRLYWYRQTLGQGPEFLTYFQNEAQLEKSRLLSDRFSAERPKGSFSTLEIQRTEQGDSAMYLCASSLGQGSDGYTFGSGTRLTVV.

The V call is TRBV3-1 (or the pseudogene TRBV3-2), the J call TRBJ2-1; 10 positions match TRBD2. The J segment lost 4 bases and the V segment lost 5 bases, leaving 14 bases of the junction unmatched. The CDR3 is made up of 18 amino acids. Per the germline V gene, CDR1 is LGHDT and CDR2 is YNNKEL (reference sequence). CDR3 region: CASSEQSGRVSPYNEQFF. In nucleotides, the CDR3 is TGTGCCAGCAGCGAACAGAGCGGGAGGGTTTCCCCTTACAATGAGCAGTTCTTC.

This clone was seen many times. This same CDR3 is encoded by further DNA sequences in the sample. This rearrangement joins TRBV4-1 to TRBJ2-7, with 12 bases matching TRBD2. There are 15 residues in the CDR3. V dropped 1 base and J dropped 3; count of bases not matched to a gene: 1. CDR1 and CDR2 (germline): MGHRA, YSYEKL. This chain's CDR3 is CASSQGLAGVYEQYF. Here the CDR3 DNA reads TGCGCCAGCAGCCAAGGACTAGCGGGAGTCTACGAGCAGTACTTC.

The V and J genes are TRBV29-1 and TRBJ1-2; a possible D gene is TRBD1 (5 bases). Germline CDR1 reads SQVTM; CDR2 reads ANQGSEA. The CDR3 spans 12 residues. Trimming took off 7 bases at V and 7 bases at J, with 16 bases between the two ends. The CDR3 loop is CSGTEGSSGYTF. Here the CDR3 DNA reads TGCAGCGGTACGGAGGGGTCTAGTGGCTACACCTTC. The full variable domain, with the rest looked up from reference TRBV29-1 and TRBJ1-2, is SAVISQKPSRDICQRGTSLTIQCQVDSQVTMMFWYRQQPGQSLTLIATANQGSEATYESGFVIDKFPISRPNLTFSTLTVSNMSPEDSSIYLCSGTEGSSGYTFGSGTRLTVV.

V and J are TRBV5-1 and TRBJ2-1; D is unclear. The ends were cut back, 4 bases at V and 0 bases at J, with 8 bases in the middle. The CDR3 sequence is 14 residues long. Germline values: CDR1 SGHRS, CDR2 YFSETQ. The CDR3 DNA reads TGCGCCAGCAGCACGACAAGCTCCTACAATGAGCAGTTCTTC. Its protein product is CASSTTSSYNEQFF.

The genes are TRBV14 and TRBJ2-5; D not certain. Germline V lookup: CDR1 SGHDN, CDR2 FVKESK. The CDR3 runs 15 residues. Trimming took off 5 bases at V and 0 bases at J, with 13 bases between the two ends. The CDR3 nucleotides are TGTGCCAGCAGCGAACAGCCATCGTACCAAGAGACCCAGTACTTC. It encodes CASSEQPSYQETQYF.

The V gene is TRBV2, the J gene TRBJ2-7; perhaps TRBD2 as D (5 bases). The CDR3 extends over 15 amino acids. Trimming stripped 3 bases from V and 5 bases from J, with 17 bases between. The V gene's germline CDR1 is SNHLY and CDR2 FYNNEI. CDR3 nucleotides: TGTGCCAGCAGTGACCCCCTAGAGGGCCTAGACGAGCAGTACTTC. As protein: CASSDPLEGLDEQYF.

This sequence joins TRBV3-1 (or the pseudogene TRBV3-2) and TRBJ2-1; 7 bases line up with TRBD2. This CDR3 is built from 14 residues. After removal of 3 bases from V and 4 bases from J, the junction contained 3 bases not matched to a gene. The V gene's germline CDR1 is LGHDT and CDR2 YNNKEL (reference sequence). CDR3 protein: CASSHRTRYNEQFF. The CDR3 nucleotides are TGTGCCAGCAGCCATCGGACTAGGTACAATGAGCAGTTCTTC.

The V and J genes are TRBV6-5 and TRBJ1-5; no reliable D call. Per germline, CDR1 MNHEY and CDR2 SVGAGI. V lost 8 bases and J 4 bases, leaving 12 bases between the germline ends. CDR3 size: 13 residues. In nucleotides, the CDR3 is TGTGCCAGCCTAGCGACGGGGAATCAGCCCCAGCATTTT. Amino acids: CASLATGNQPQHF.

This clone was counted a few times. Sequence at one end of the junction differs from germline and may be a read error. This chain joins TRBV5-1 and TRBJ2-7; the D gene is possibly TRBD1 (5 bases). The V gene's germline CDR1 is SGHRS and CDR2 YFSETQ. CDR3 size: 13 residues. DNA for the CDR3: TGCGCCAGCAGCTTGGACAGGTCCTACGGGCAGTACTTC. Its protein is CASSLDRSYGQYF. Filled out from reference TRBV5-1 and TRBJ2-7, the complete variable domain reads KAGVTQTPRYLIKTRGQQVTLSCSPISGHRSVSWYQQTPGQGLQFLFEYFSETQRNKGNFPGRFSGRQFSNSRSEMNVSTLELGDSALYLCASSLDRSYGQYFGPGTRLTVT.

CDR3 in amino acids: CASSRAGEWAYEQYF. The CDR3 nucleotides are TGTGCCAGCAGCCGAGCGGGAGAGTGGGCCTACGAGCAGTACTTC. The chain couples TRBV27 to TRBJ2-7, with 8 bases identical to TRBD2. Germline CDR1 and CDR2: MNHEY and SMNVEV (reference sequence). This CDR3 spans 15 amino acids. V shed 6 bases, J shed 2 bases, and the junction held 9 bases outside the gene matches.

The rearrangement joins TRBV7-6 to TRBJ2-1; D gene uncertain. Between the trimmed V and J ends, which lost 2 bases and 4 bases, there was a span of 15 bases. The CDR3 loop spans 16 amino acids. Germline V lookup: CDR1 SGHVS, CDR2 FNYEAQ. The CDR3 bases are TGTGCCAGCAGCTTATTGTGGCAGCGACGGTACAATGAGCAGTTCTTC. Translating gives CASSLLWQRRYNEQFF. Using reference TRBV7-6 and TRBJ2-1 for the parts outside the CDR3, the full variable domain is GAGVSQSPRYKVTKRGQDVALRCDPISGHVSLYWYRQALGQGPEFLTYFNYEAQQDKSGLPNDRFSAERPEGSISTLTIQRTEQRDSAMYRCASSLLWQRRYNEQFFGPGTRLTVL.

The chain employs TRBV29-1 and TRBJ1-2; D perhaps matches TRBD1 (5 bases). CDR1 is SQVTM and CDR2 is ANQGSEA in the germline V gene. Trimming cost V 4 bases and J 6 bases, with 15 bases left between them. CDR3 length equals 13 residues. CDR3: CSVVFRGRDGYTF. CDR3 in DNA: TGCAGCGTTGTTTTTCGGGGGAGGGATGGCTACACCTTC.

V and J are TRBV3-1 (or the pseudogene TRBV3-2) and TRBJ2-7, with D tentatively TRBD2 (7 bases). CDR3 length equals 14 residues. Trimming took 6 bases from V and 9 from J, leaving 21 bases between them. Germline V lookup: CDR1 LGHDT, CDR2 YNNKEL (reference sequence). The CDR3 sequence is CASSPPGEGEVQYF. CDR3 nucleotides: TGTGCCAGCAGTCCCCCAGGGGAGGGAGAGGTGCAGTACTTC.

This clone has only one observation. The chain is built from TRBV7-2 and TRBJ1-2, with 8 bases matching TRBD1. V was pared by 2 bases and J by 6 bases, with 2 bases of the junction left unmatched. In germline, CDR1 is SGHTA, CDR2 FQGNSA. CDR3 length: 13 amino acids. CDR3 loop: CASSLYRGDGYTF. For the CDR3, the DNA is TGTGCCAGCAGCTTATACAGGGGGGATGGCTACACCTTC.

J is TRBJ2-3 and V is TRBV5-5, with D possibly matching TRBD1 (5 bases). The germline V gene has CDR1 SGHKS and CDR2 YYEKEE (reference sequence). Trimming removed 4 bases from V and 3 bases from J, with 15 bases in between. The CDR3 runs 15 residues. The CDR3 loop is CASSGANSPTDTQYF. The CDR3 DNA is TGTGCCAGCAGCGGGGCCAACAGCCCGACAGATACGCAGTATTTT.

The rearrangement uses TRBV6-5 and TRBJ2-3; perhaps TRBD2 as D (6 bases). Germline CDR1 MNHEY, CDR2 SVGAGI. V lost 5 bases, J lost 2 bases, and 11 bases lay in between. The CDR3 is made up of 14 amino acids. The DNA of the CDR3 is TGTGCCAGCAGTAGCGGGTCTTACACAGATACGCAGTATTTT. This codes for CASSSGSYTDTQYF.

The rearrangement uses TRBV5-5 and TRBJ1-5; 8 bases line up with TRBD1. The CDR3 contains 15 residues. Trimming took 1 base from V and 6 from J; bases not matched to a gene: 6. Germline CDR1 reads SGHKS; CDR2 reads YYEKEE (reference sequence). The CDR3 region is CASSLLAGGGQPQHF. The CDR3 nucleotides are TGTGCCAGCAGCTTGTTGGCAGGGGGCGGTCAGCCCCAGCATTTT.

The genes are TRBV29-1 and TRBJ2-2, with 12 bases identical to TRBD2. Germline assignment: CDR1 SQVTM and CDR2 ANQGSEA. Trimming took 6 bases from V and 6 from J; bases not matched to a gene: 11. This CDR3 has 16 amino acids. DNA of the CDR3: TGCAGCGTAAGACTAGCGGGAGCTGCGGTTGCCGGGGAGCTGTTTTTT. It is translated as CSVRLAGAAVAGELFF.

This clone appeared a single time. The chain combines TRBV2 with TRBJ2-5, with 14 bases matching TRBD2. CDR1 and CDR2 (germline): SNHLY, FYNNEI. V trimming: 7 bases; J trimming: 5 bases; junction bases outside the gene matches: 6. CDR3 size: 15 residues. CDR3 sequence (DNA): TGTGCCAGCATGAGGGGACTAGCGGGAGTGGAGACCCAGTACTTC. This gives the protein CASMRGLAGVETQYF.

The CDR3 is CASSLGGGSGDYEQYF. CDR3 nucleotides: TGTGCCAGCAGTTTAGGAGGGGGCAGTGGTGACTACGAGCAGTACTTC. J is TRBJ2-7 and V is TRBV28, with D perhaps TRBD1 (7 bases). From germline, CDR1 is MDHEN and CDR2 SYDVKM. The length of the CDR3 is 16 residues. V was pared by 2 bases and J by 3 bases, with 17 bases between.

V gene TRBV11-2 combines with J gene TRBJ2-7, with TRBD2 identical over 9 bases. Germline assignment: CDR1 SGHAT and CDR2 FQNNGV. Trimming at V came to 4 bases and at J to 1 base, leaving 5 bases not matched to a gene. The CDR3 is 15 residues long. DNA of the CDR3: TGTGCCAGCAGCTCGATAGCGGGAGCGTCCTACGAGCAGTACTTC. Its translation: CASSSIAGASYEQYF. The entire variable domain, with the rest obtained from reference TRBV11-2 and TRBJ2-7, is as follows: EAGVAQSPRYKIIEKRQSVAFWCNPISGHATLYWYQQILGQGPKLLIQFQNNGVVDDSQLPKDRFSAERLKGVDSTLKIQPAKLEDSAVYLCASSSIAGASYEQYFGPGTRLTVT.

The chain has TRBV7-3 and TRBJ2-3; 9 bases map to TRBD2. After removal of 3 bases from V and 2 bases from J, the junction contained 3 bases not matched to a gene. The CDR3 spans 15 residues. Germline V lookup: CDR1 SGHTA, CDR2 FQGTGA. Written as DNA, the CDR3 is TGTGCCAGCAGCTTTGCGGGAGGGCACACAGATACGCAGTATTTT. Its protein is CASSFAGGHTDTQYF. Looking up the rest from reference TRBV7-3 and TRBJ2-3 gives the full variable domain: GAGVSQTPSNKVTEKGKYVELRCDPISGHTALYWYRQSLGQGPEFLIYFQGTGAADDSGLPNDRFFAVRPEGSVSTLKIQRTERGDSAVYLCASSFAGGHTDTQYFGPGTRLTVL.

The chain uses TRBV2 and TRBJ1-2; TRBD1 is a possible D gene (6 bases). V shed 5 bases and J shed 2 bases, with 15 bases lying between them. Per germline, CDR1 SNHLY and CDR2 FYNNEI. This CDR3 has 15 amino acids. CDR3 loop: CASSLTGTGNYGYTF. In DNA, the CDR3 is TGTGCCAGCAGTTTAACAGGTACAGGGAACTATGGCTACACCTTC.

The chain couples TRBV5-1 to TRBJ2-1, with 8 positions matching TRBD2. The germline V gene encodes CDR1 SGHRS and CDR2 YFSETQ. The V and J ends lost 3 bases and 6 bases, in that order; junction bases with no gene match: 8. This CDR3 comprises 15 residues. The CDR3 region is CASSSVAGSPNEQFF. CDR3 bases: TGCGCCAGCAGCTCCGTAGCGGGATCGCCCAATGAGCAGTTCTTC.

The CDR3 reads CASSVDSGTYNEQFF. CDR3 DNA sequence: TGTGCCAGCAGCGTAGATTCGGGAACCTACAATGAGCAGTTCTTC. The chain is built from TRBV9 and TRBJ2-1; possibly TRBD2 for D (5 bases). CDR3 length: 15 amino acids. Germline lookup yields CDR1 SGDLS and CDR2 YYNGEE. Trimming shortened V by 0 bases and J by 2 bases, and 9 bases separated the two germline ends. Looking up the rest from reference TRBV9 and TRBJ2-1 gives the full variable domain: DSGVTQTPKHLITATGQRVTLRCSPRSGDLSVYWYQQSLDQGLQFLIQYYNGEERAKGNILERFSAQQFPDLHSELNLSSLELGDSALYFCASSVDSGTYNEQFFGPGTRLTVL.

V usage is TRBV28 and J usage is TRBJ1-5; tentative D call: TRBD1 (5 bases). The germline V gene has CDR1 MDHEN and CDR2 SYDVKM. CDR3 length: 15 amino acids. V was clipped by 6 bases and J by 4 bases, with 16 bases between them. The CDR3 nucleotides read TGTGCCAGCAGGCAACACCCGGGGGGAAATCAGCCCCAGCATTTT. Residues: CASRQHPGGNQPQHF.

This sequence joins TRBV7-9 and TRBJ1-6; the D gene is possibly TRBD1 (6 bases). The CDR3 contains 14 residues. Trimming took 3 bases from V and 8 from J, leaving 11 bases between them. CDR1 is SEHNR, CDR2 FQNEAQ, per germline (reference sequence). For the CDR3, the DNA is TGTGCCAGCAGCTTGAGACAGGTCTATTCACCCCTCCACTTT. Translation gives CASSLRQVYSPLHF.